Presented here are 22 T cell receptor beta chains from one specimen sequenced in a study of identical twins (dated by TCRdb to 2016 to 2018). The library came from 5' RACE. The listed sequencing device is Illumina HiSeq 2000. TCRdb cleaned the public reads at Q25 with fastp, built clones with MiXCR and kept in-frame beta chains. Merged by CDR3 protein, the rows form single entries marked with the most common genes and DNA. Across this sample there are about 490,000 distinct CDR3 sequences, with roughly 15% seen only once. The biggest ten clones account for 0.35% to 0.45% of the sample. This sample also belongs to another study, concerning yellow fever vaccine responses in identical twins.

What was sequenced was CD4+ T cells sorted from blood. The receptor source for this set is a woman aged 18-29 years in good health.

This clonotype was found many times. This chain connects TRBV12-3 or TRBV12-4 to TRBJ1-6; 9 bases are shared with TRBD1. The CDR3 contains 15 residues. The V segment lost 3 bases and the J segment 10 bases; nucleotides outside the gene matches: 7. The CDR3 protein is CASSFLGQGESPLHF. CDR3 sequence (DNA): TGTGCCAGCAGTTTTCTGGGACAGGGAGAGTCACCCCTCCACTTT.

The chain employs TRBV7-2 and TRBJ2-1, with unresolved D. This CDR3 is built from 14 residues. In germline, CDR1 is SGHTA, CDR2 FQGNSA. V was clipped by 1 base and J by 4 bases, with 8 bases between them. CDR3 loop: CASSLGGKYNEQFF. The CDR3 DNA is TGTGCCAGCAGCTTAGGCGGTAAATACAATGAGCAGTTCTTC.

The V and J genes are TRBV29-1 and TRBJ2-1; D may match TRBD1 or TRBD2 (5 bases each). The germline V gene encodes CDR1 SQVTM and CDR2 ANQGSEA. The CDR3 totals 15 residues. V was clipped by 4 bases and J by 7 bases, with 20 bases between them. CDR3 nucleotides: TGCAGCGTTGTAGGGGTCGGGGACCGTCTGAATGAGCAGTTCTTC. It specifies CSVVGVGDRLNEQFF.

The sample holds a few counts of this clonotype. The rearrangement links TRBV24-1 to TRBJ2-1, with TRBD1 as a possible D gene (6 bases). This CDR3 spans 13 amino acids. Trimming took off 7 bases at V and 4 bases at J, with 10 bases between the two ends. The germline V gene encodes CDR1 KGHDR and CDR2 SFDVKD. In DNA form, the CDR3 reads TGTGCCACCAGGAATGGACAGTACAATGAGCAGTTCTTC. Amino acids: CATRNGQYNEQFF.

This clonotype came up a few times. The CDR3: CASSQGIRRAGGFGEQFF. The CDR3 coding sequence is TGTGCCAGCAGCCAAGGGATCCGAAGAGCTGGGGGTTTCGGTGAGCAGTTCTTC. This chain links TRBV3-1 with TRBJ2-1; perhaps D is TRBD1 or TRBD2 (5 bases each). CDR3 length: 18 amino acids. Between the trimmed V and J ends, which lost 1 base and 9 bases, there was a span of 25 bases. Germline V lookup: CDR1 LGHDT, CDR2 YNNKEL (reference sequence).

The rearrangement joins TRBV11-3 to TRBJ2-1; 9 bases line up with TRBD2. After removal of 1 base from V and 9 bases from J, the junction contained 7 bases not matched to a gene. Per the germline V gene, CDR1 is SGHNT and CDR2 is YENEEA. This CDR3 comprises 15 residues. The CDR3 reads CASSLVVSGSGEQFF. In DNA, the CDR3 is TGTGCCAGCAGCTTAGTAGTTAGCGGGAGTGGTGAGCAGTTCTTC.

V is TRBV20-1 and J is TRBJ2-3; a weak D match, TRBD2 (6 bases). This CDR3 comprises 12 residues. V was clipped by 5 bases and J by 13 bases, with 19 bases between them. The germline V gene has CDR1 DFQATT and CDR2 SNEGSKA (reference sequence). Here the CDR3 DNA reads TGCAGTGCTCCGCAGACTAGTAGGGGCGAGTATTTT. Protein: CSAPQTSRGEYF.

This chain joins TRBV12-3 or TRBV12-4 and TRBJ2-7; 7 bases are a match to TRBD1. This CDR3 contains 16 residues. V gave up 5 bases and J gave up 0 bases; unmatched junction bases: 10. The CDR3 spells CASSPSGTASSYEQYF. Written as DNA, the CDR3 is TGTGCCAGCAGTCCCTCCGGGACAGCTAGCTCCTACGAGCAGTACTTC.

The V gene is TRBV10-3, the J gene TRBJ2-3; 10 positions match TRBD2. The CDR3 has 15 amino acids. Per germline, CDR1 ENHRY and CDR2 SYGVKD. Unmatched junction bases numbered 5, after V lost 5 bases and J lost 3 bases. The CDR3 DNA reads as TGTGCCATCAGTTCTAGCGGGGGTGGAACAGATACGCAGTATTTT. Its translation is CAISSSGGGTDTQYF.

This clonotype was picked up a small number of times. This chain uses TRBV7-9 with TRBJ1-2, with TRBD1 matching 8 bases. The V gene's germline CDR1 is SEHNR and CDR2 FQNEAQ (reference sequence). This CDR3 has 12 amino acids. V lost 4 bases and J lost 10; bases outside the gene matches: 5. The CDR3 here is CASSSGGGDYTF. Here the CDR3 DNA reads TGTGCCAGCAGCTCAGGGGGCGGTGACTACACCTTC.

This clonotype occurred a few times. The chain's CDR3 is CASSLQTGNYNSPLHF. CDR3 nucleotide sequence: TGCGCCAGCAGCTTACAAACAGGGAACTATAATTCACCCCTCCACTTT. V gene TRBV5-1 combines with J gene TRBJ1-6, with D perhaps TRBD1 (6 bases). The V end lost 2 bases, the J end lost 3 bases, and 12 bases lay between the germline ends. CDR3 length: 16 amino acids. In germline, CDR1 is SGHRS, CDR2 YFSETQ.

The table lists this clonotype with many counts. The J gene is TRBJ1-2, the V gene TRBV5-1; 7 positions agree with TRBD1. This CDR3 is built from 11 residues. Germline loops: CDR1 SGHRS, CDR2 YFSETQ. Trimming cost V 3 bases and J 13 bases; bases outside gene matches: 6. For the CDR3, the DNA is TGCGCCAGCAGCTATGACAGGGCTCTCACCTTC. Protein product: CASSYDRALTF.

The chain employs TRBV3-1 and TRBJ1-1, with D uncertain. This CDR3 spans 12 amino acids. Germline values: CDR1 LGHDT, CDR2 YNNKEL (reference sequence). The V gene lost 3 bases and the J gene lost 11 bases, with 13 bases spanning the gap. This chain's CDR3 is CASSHKHVTAFF. CDR3 DNA: TGTGCCAGCAGCCATAAACACGTTACTGCTTTCTTT.

V and J are TRBV7-9 and TRBJ1-2; TRBD1 agrees at 8 bases. Germline values: CDR1 SEHNR, CDR2 FQNEAQ (reference sequence). CDR3 length: 16 amino acids. J gave up 4 bases and V 5 bases, and 12 bases lay outside the gene matches. CDR3 DNA: TGTGCCAGCAGCATCGTCCCGGGACAGGCGCGCTATGGCTACACCTTC. Amino acids: CASSIVPGQARYGYTF.

This clonotype was observed a handful of times. The chain recombines TRBV9 with TRBJ1-1, with D tentatively TRBD1 (6 bases). Trimming stripped 0 bases from V and 8 bases from J, with 17 bases between. This CDR3 has 15 amino acids. The V gene's germline CDR1 is SGDLS and CDR2 YYNGEE. The CDR3 region is CASSVDGRGVAEAFF. CDR3 coding DNA: TGTGCCAGCAGCGTAGATGGGAGGGGGGTAGCGGAAGCTTTCTTT.

This sequence joins TRBV20-1 and TRBJ2-7; D is ambiguous. The germline gives CDR1 DFQATT, CDR2 SNEGSKA (reference sequence). The CDR3 consists of 12 residues. V gave up 2 bases and J gave up 4 bases, with 9 bases separating them. CDR3 DNA sequence: TGCAGTGCTAGACCGAACCCATACGAGCAGTACTTC. Protein product: CSARPNPYEQYF.

This clonotype was recorded a few times. The chain combines TRBV9 with TRBJ2-1; 11 nucleotides line up with TRBD1. This CDR3 has 16 residues. J lost 8 bases, V lost 3 bases, and 10 bases had no gene match. The germline gives CDR1 SGDLS, CDR2 YYNGEE. DNA of the CDR3: TGTGCCAGCAGCGGGACAGGGGGCCCCTTAAGCTATGAGCAGTTCTTC. Translation: CASSGTGGPLSYEQFF.

The chain carries TRBV29-1 and TRBJ2-7, with 8 bases lining up with TRBD2. Germline lookup yields CDR1 SQVTM and CDR2 ANQGSEA. V lost 6 bases, J lost 4 bases, and 8 bases stayed unmatched. CDR3 size: 13 residues. The CDR3: CSVRQTSDYEQYF. The CDR3 DNA sequence: TGCAGCGTCAGACAGACTAGCGATTACGAGCAGTACTTC.

This clonotype was counted ten times or more. The gene calls are TRBV5-1 and TRBJ2-3, with TRBD1 as a possible D gene (5 bases). V gave up 0 bases and J gave up 0 bases, with 8 bases separating them. Germline V gene sequence: CDR1 SGHRS, CDR2 YFSETQ. The CDR3 is 15 residues long. The CDR3 DNA reads TGCGCCAGCAGCTTGGGACAGACGAGCACAGATACGCAGTATTTT. Translated: CASSLGQTSTDTQYF.

V and J are TRBV20-1 and TRBJ2-7; D gene unclear. The V gene's germline CDR1 is DFQATT and CDR2 SNEGSKA (reference sequence). The V end was cut by 0 bases, the J end by 5 bases, with 17 bases between. The CDR3 is 15 residues long. CDR3 in DNA: TGCAGTGCTAGAGATATAGGGCGGCAGGTACACGAGCAGTACTTC. It specifies CSARDIGRQVHEQYF.

This clonotype has more than one count but fewer than ten. CDR3 residues: CASSSLPAGGYTF. The CDR3 DNA follows: TGTGCCAGCAGTTCCCTCCCGGCAGGCGGCTACACCTTC. This chain uses TRBV12-3 or TRBV12-4 with TRBJ1-2; D gene uncertain. V lost 4 bases, J lost 8 bases, and 14 bases lay in between. The CDR3 is made up of 13 amino acids.

In its sample, this clonotype was seen a few times. This chain links TRBV4-1 with TRBJ1-2, with a weak D call TRBD1 (5 bases). Deletions cut 1 base from V and 0 bases from J, with 15 bases between. The CDR3 spans 17 residues. The germline gives CDR1 MGHRA, CDR2 YSYEKL. CDR3 DNA sequence: TGCGCCAGCAGCCAAGTCCCCCCGACAGTTACTAACTATGGCTACACCTTC. It is translated as CASSQVPPTVTNYGYTF.